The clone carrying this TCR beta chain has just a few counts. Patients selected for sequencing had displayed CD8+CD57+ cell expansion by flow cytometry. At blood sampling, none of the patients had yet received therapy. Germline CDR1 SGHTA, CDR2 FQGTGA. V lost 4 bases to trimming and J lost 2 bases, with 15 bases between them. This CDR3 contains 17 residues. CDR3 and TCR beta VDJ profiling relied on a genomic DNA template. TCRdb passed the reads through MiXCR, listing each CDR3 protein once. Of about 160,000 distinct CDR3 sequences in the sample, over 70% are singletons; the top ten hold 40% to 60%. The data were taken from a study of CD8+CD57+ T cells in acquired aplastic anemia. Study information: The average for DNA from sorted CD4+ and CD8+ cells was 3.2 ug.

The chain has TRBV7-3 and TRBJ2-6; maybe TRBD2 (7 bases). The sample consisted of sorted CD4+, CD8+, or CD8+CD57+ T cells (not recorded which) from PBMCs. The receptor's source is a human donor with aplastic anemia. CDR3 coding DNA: TGTGCCAGCAGCTCCGAAGGGGGGGCTGCTGGGGCCAACGTCCTGACTTTC. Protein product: CASSSEGGAAGANVLTF.